A single sample gave rise to the 12 T cell receptor beta chains below, sequenced in a study of blood T cell repertoires in COVID-19. TCRdb's table, derived via immunoSEQ multiplex PCR, lists solely in-frame clones and lacks some. Of about 210,000 clones in the sample, 87% were seen once. The sequenced sample consisted of peripheral blood. The receptors shown here come from a man in his 60s who had recovered from COVID-19.

This clone was picked up a small number of times. The chain's CDR3 is CASSINSEQYF. CDR3 sequence (DNA): TGTGCCAGTAGTATCAACAGCGAGCAGTACTTC. V and J are TRBV19 and TRBJ2-7; D is undetermined. V lost 3 bases, J lost 6 bases, and 6 bases lay in between. The CDR3 is made up of 11 amino acids. Germline CDR1 reads LNHDA; CDR2 reads SQIVND (reference sequence).

The table lists this clone with many counts. The CDR3 sequence: CASSVGFSGSRNEQFF. CDR3 in DNA: TGTGCCAGCAGCGTAGGCTTTAGCGGGAGTAGAAATGAGCAGTTCTTC. This rearrangement joins TRBV9 to TRBJ2-1; 9 bases are shared with TRBD2. V lost 0 bases, J lost 7 bases, and 8 bases stayed unmatched. Germline values: CDR1 SGDLS, CDR2 YYNGEE. This CDR3 has 16 residues.

The chain joins TRBV18 to TRBJ2-3, with 9 bases aligning to TRBD1. The J segment lost 6 bases and the V segment lost 3 bases, leaving 7 bases of the junction unmatched. Germline values: CDR1 KGHSH, CDR2 LQKENI. This CDR3 spans 15 amino acids. CDR3 loop: CASSPVPGQGDTQYF. The CDR3 DNA reads TGTGCCAGCTCACCTGTCCCGGGACAGGGTGATACGCAGTATTTT.

The CDR3 nucleotides are TGTGCCACCAGTGAGGGGGGACTAAACAATGAGCAGTTCTTC. The encoded protein is CATSEGGLNNEQFF. The rearrangement uses TRBV24-1 and TRBJ2-1, with 7 nucleotides matching TRBD2. The CDR3 is made up of 14 amino acids. From germline, CDR1 is KGHDR and CDR2 SFDVKD. The trim removed 4 bases at V and 5 bases at J, leaving 4 bases unmatched.

The genes are TRBV28 and TRBJ2-5, with D perhaps TRBD1 (6 bases). CDR1 and CDR2 from the germline V gene are MDHEN and SYDVKM. V was shortened by 4 bases and J by 2 bases, with 14 bases between the two germline ends. The CDR3 sequence is 15 residues long. The CDR3 loop reads CASSSSGQHQETQYF. The CDR3 region has the DNA TGTGCCAGCAGTTCGTCCGGACAGCATCAAGAGACCCAGTACTTC.

The chain recombines TRBV9 with TRBJ2-5, with 10 bases identical to TRBD1. CDR3 length: 19 amino acids. Germline CDR1 is SGDLS and CDR2 is YYNGEE. V gave up 3 bases and J gave up 1 base; unmatched junction bases: 15. CDR3 nucleotides: TGTGCCAGCAGCGCGGGGACAGGGGTCACCCTGCTTACCCAAGAGACCCAGTACTTC. Translated: CASSAGTGVTLLTQETQYF.

The chain joins TRBV27 to TRBJ1-2; no clear D. V was pared by 1 base and J by 4 bases, with 13 bases between. In germline, CDR1 is MNHEY, CDR2 SMNVEV (reference sequence). The CDR3 spans 15 residues. CDR3 in DNA: TGTGCCAGCAGTTTATGGGGAACGGGATCCTATGGCTACACCTTC. This encodes CASSLWGTGSYGYTF.

The chain has TRBV30 and TRBJ2-2; TRBD1 matches at 8 bases. CDR1 and CDR2 from the germline V gene are GTSNPN and SVGIG (reference sequence). The CDR3 loop spans 16 amino acids. V lost 0 bases to trimming and J lost 2 bases; unmatched junction nucleotides: 5. The CDR3 DNA reads as TGTGCCTGGAGTGTGGACAGGGCGGACAACACCGGGGAGCTGTTTTTT. Protein sequence: CAWSVDRADNTGELFF.

This clone appeared a single time. The chain uses TRBV19 and TRBJ1-4; the D is unclear. There are 15 residues in the CDR3. V was clipped by 5 bases and J by 2 bases, with 12 bases between them. From germline, CDR1 is LNHDA and CDR2 SQIVND (reference sequence). CDR3 coding DNA: TGTGCCAGTAGTCCGCCGGGTTCGACTAATGAAAAACTGTTTTTT. The encoded protein is CASSPPGSTNEKLFF.

The chain combines TRBV5-8 with TRBJ1-4; no clear D gene. The germline gives CDR1 SGHTS, CDR2 YDEGEE. V was trimmed by 5 bases and J by 0 bases, leaving 20 bases between them. The CDR3 contains 18 residues. CDR3 nucleotides: TGTGCCAGCAGTTTCTTTTCCGGGTTCCCCTCAACTAATGAAAAACTGTTTTTT. Protein: CASSFFSGFPSTNEKLFF.

The rearrangement uses TRBV10-3 and TRBJ1-3, with 7 bases matching TRBD1. The V gene's germline CDR1 is ENHRY and CDR2 SYGVKD. The CDR3 extends over 14 amino acids. V was pared by 6 bases and J by 2 bases, with 4 bases of the junction left unmatched. The CDR3 DNA is TGTGCCATCAGGGAGACAGGGACTGGAAACACCATATATTTT. It specifies CAIRETGTGNTIYF.

The rearrangement uses TRBV19 and TRBJ1-5, with 7 bases that match TRBD1. The junction had 14 bases not matched to a gene; V was cut back by 5 bases and J by 1 base. Germline assignment: CDR1 LNHDA and CDR2 SQIVND (reference sequence). CDR3 length equals 18 residues. The CDR3 bases are TGTGCCAGTAGTCCCGACGACAGGGTAACTACAAGCAATCAGCCCCAGCATTTT. It codes for CASSPDDRVTTSNQPQHF.